Listed here are 7 T cell receptor beta chains from one sample, sequenced in a study of OX40 agonist ivuxolimab in advanced cancers. TCRdb's copy holds only in-frame clones and misses some; the assay was immunoSEQ multiplex PCR. The table has over 55,000 clones, roughly 92% seen once. Sequencing was performed on CD4+ or CD8+ T cells sorted from blood, taken in a trial of the OX40 agonist ivuxolimab. These TCRs come from an adult with an advanced solid tumor such as melanoma, head and neck, liver or kidney cancer.

The chain is built from TRBV7-2 and TRBJ2-7; the match to TRBD1 covers 8 bases. CDR3 size: 14 residues. Trimming cost V 5 bases and J 1 base; bases outside gene matches: 4. Germline assignment: CDR1 SGHTA and CDR2 FQGNSA. For the CDR3, the DNA is TGTGCCAGCAGCACCGGGACAGGTTCCTACGAGCAGTACTTC. It encodes CASSTGTGSYEQYF. The variable domain in full, with the rest retrieved from reference TRBV7-2 and TRBJ2-7, is GAGVSQSPSNKVTEKGKDVELRCDPISGHTALYWYRQSLGQGLEFLIYFQGNSAPDKSGLPSDRFSAERTGGSVSTLTIQRTQQEDSAVYLCASSTGTGSYEQYFGPGTRLTVT.

CDR3 sequence (DNA): TGTGCCAGCAGCGTAGGGCAGGGGCCTTGGGAAAAACTGTTTTTT. It codes for CASSVGQGPWEKLFF. V is TRBV9 and J is TRBJ1-4; a weak D match, TRBD1 (6 bases). The CDR3 covers 15 residues. CDR1 and CDR2 from the germline V gene are SGDLS and YYNGEE. V gave up 0 bases and J gave up 8 bases, with 14 bases separating them.

The chain links TRBV10-3 to TRBJ2-3; D possibly corresponds to TRBD2 (5 bases). This CDR3 region has 12 residues. CDR1 and CDR2 (germline): ENHRY, SYGVKD. Trimming cost V 8 bases and J 4 bases, with 10 bases left between them. CDR3 DNA: TGTGCCATCGGACTTAGTTCAGATACGCAGTATTTT. Protein sequence: CAIGLSSDTQYF.

This sequence joins TRBV5-5 and TRBJ2-7; D possibly corresponds to TRBD1 (6 bases). V lost 4 bases and J 0 bases, leaving 17 bases between the germline ends. The germline V gene encodes CDR1 SGHKS and CDR2 YYEKEE (reference sequence). This CDR3 has 16 amino acids. The CDR3 is CASSPRGQGHSYEQYF. CDR3 coding DNA: TGTGCCAGCAGCCCTCGAGGGCAGGGGCACTCCTACGAGCAGTACTTC.

This chain connects TRBV7-3 to TRBJ1-1; D is uncertain. Germline V gene sequence: CDR1 SGHTA, CDR2 FQGTGA. With 1 base removed from V and 2 bases from J, the gap between germline ends came to 11 bases. The CDR3 runs 15 residues. The DNA for the CDR3 is TGTGCCAGCAGCTTAAAGGAGGGTAGAAACACTGAAGCTTTCTTT. Amino acids: CASSLKEGRNTEAFF.

This clone was counted once. The J gene is TRBJ1-1, the V gene TRBV6-6; D uncertain. The CDR3 spans 13 residues. Trimming left V 6 bases short and J 2 bases short, with 10 bases between. Germline V CDR1 and CDR2: MNHNY, SVGAGI (reference sequence). In DNA, the CDR3 is TGTGCCAGCAGCTCGGCGGGAAACACTGAAGCTTTCTTT. This codes for CASSSAGNTEAFF.

The rearrangement joins TRBV5-4 to TRBJ2-5, with 7 positions matching TRBD1. The CDR3 extends over 14 amino acids. Germline lookup yields CDR1 SGHNT and CDR2 YYREEE (reference sequence). The trim removed 3 bases at V and 1 base at J, leaving 3 bases unmatched. CDR3 residues: CASSSTGVQETQYF. The CDR3 nucleotides read TGTGCCAGCAGCTCAACAGGGGTCCAAGAGACCCAGTACTTC.